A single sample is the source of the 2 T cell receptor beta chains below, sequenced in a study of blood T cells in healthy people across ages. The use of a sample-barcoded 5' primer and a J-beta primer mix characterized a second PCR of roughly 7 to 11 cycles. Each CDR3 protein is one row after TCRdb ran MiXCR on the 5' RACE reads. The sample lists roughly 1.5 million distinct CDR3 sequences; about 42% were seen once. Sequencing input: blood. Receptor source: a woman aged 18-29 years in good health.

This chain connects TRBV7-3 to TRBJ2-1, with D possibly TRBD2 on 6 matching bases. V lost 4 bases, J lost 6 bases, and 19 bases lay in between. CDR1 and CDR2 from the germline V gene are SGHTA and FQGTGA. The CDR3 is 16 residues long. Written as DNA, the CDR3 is TGTGCCAGCAGCTACCCGGGGAGGCGGGATCGCAATGAGCAGTTCTTC. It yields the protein CASSYPGRRDRNEQFF. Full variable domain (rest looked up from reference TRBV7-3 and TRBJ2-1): GAGVSQTPSNKVTEKGKYVELRCDPISGHTALYWYRQSLGQGPEFLIYFQGTGAADDSGLPNDRFFAVRPEGSVSTLKIQRTERGDSAVYLCASSYPGRRDRNEQFFGPGTRLTVL.

This chain's CDR3 is CASRLLAGGQETQYF. The CDR3, as DNA: TGTGCCAGCAGGCTACTAGCGGGAGGCCAAGAGACCCAGTACTTC. The chain combines TRBV6-6 with TRBJ2-5; 12 bases agree with TRBD2. The CDR3 runs to 15 residues. V lost 6 bases and J lost 1; bases outside the gene matches: 3. CDR1 is MNHNY, CDR2 SVGAGI, per germline (reference sequence).